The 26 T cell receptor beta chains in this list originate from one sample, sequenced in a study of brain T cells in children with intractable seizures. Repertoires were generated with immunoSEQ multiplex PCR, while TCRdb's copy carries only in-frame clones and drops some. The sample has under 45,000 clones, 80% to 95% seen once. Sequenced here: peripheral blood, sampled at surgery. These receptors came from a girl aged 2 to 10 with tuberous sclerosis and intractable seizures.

The CDR3 reads CASSEGRLAGSDTQYF. The CDR3 DNA follows: TGTGCCAGCAGTGAAGGAAGGCTAGCGGGTTCAGATACGCAGTATTTT. The chain is built from TRBV2 and TRBJ2-3; 8 bases are a match to TRBD2. V trimming: 1 base; J trimming: 4 bases; junction bases outside the gene matches: 7. The CDR3 runs 16 residues. The germline gives CDR1 SNHLY, CDR2 FYNNEI.

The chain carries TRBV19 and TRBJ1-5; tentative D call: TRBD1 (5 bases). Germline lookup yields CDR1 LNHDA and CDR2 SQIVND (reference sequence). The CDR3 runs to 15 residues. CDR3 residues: CVFHADGAGNQPQHF. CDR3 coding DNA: TGTGTTTTCCATGCGGATGGGGCTGGCAATCAGCCCCAGCATTTT.

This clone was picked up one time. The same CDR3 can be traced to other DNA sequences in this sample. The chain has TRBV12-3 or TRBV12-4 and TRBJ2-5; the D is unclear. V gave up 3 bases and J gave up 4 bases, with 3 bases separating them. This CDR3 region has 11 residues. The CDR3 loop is CASSFGETQYF. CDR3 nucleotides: TGTGCCAGCAGTTTTGGAGAGACCCAGTACTTC.

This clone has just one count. CDR3 DNA sequence: TGTGCCAGCAGTGTTAACAGGGTTTCCGACGTCGGGGAGCTGTTTTTT. The encoded protein is CASSVNRVSDVGELFF. V gene TRBV27 combines with J gene TRBJ2-2, with D possibly matching TRBD1 (6 bases). The V end was cut by 5 bases, the J end by 7 bases, with 20 bases between. Germline assignment: CDR1 MNHEY and CDR2 SMNVEV (reference sequence). The CDR3 consists of 16 residues.

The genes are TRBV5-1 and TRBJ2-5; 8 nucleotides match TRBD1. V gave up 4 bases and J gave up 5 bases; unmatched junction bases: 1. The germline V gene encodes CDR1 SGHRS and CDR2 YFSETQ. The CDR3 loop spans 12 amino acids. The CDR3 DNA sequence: TGCGCCAGCAGCCCAGGGGGCGAGACCCAGTACTTC. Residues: CASSPGGETQYF.

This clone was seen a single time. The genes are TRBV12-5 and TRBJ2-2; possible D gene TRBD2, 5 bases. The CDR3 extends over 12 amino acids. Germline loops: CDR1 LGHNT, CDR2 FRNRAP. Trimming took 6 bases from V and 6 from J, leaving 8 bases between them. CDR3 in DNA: TGTGCTAGTGGAGGAGGAGCCGGGGAGCTGTTTTTT. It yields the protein CASGGGAGELFF.

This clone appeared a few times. The CDR3 loop is CASSVQGVRSGNTIYF. The DNA of the CDR3 is TGTGCCAGCAGTGTCCAGGGGGTCAGGTCTGGAAACACCATATATTTT. The V and J genes are TRBV6-1 and TRBJ1-3; 7 bases line up with TRBD1. The CDR3 loop spans 16 amino acids. The germline V gene encodes CDR1 MNHNS and CDR2 SASEGT. Germline trimming cut 4 bases from V and 1 base from J; bases unmatched to any gene: 7.

CDR3 sequence (DNA): TGTGCCTGGAGTGAGGCGGACTACGAGCAGTACTTC. Translation: CAWSEADYEQYF. This sequence joins TRBV30 and TRBJ2-7; D unclear. This CDR3 is 12 amino acids long. Germline CDR1 is GTSNPN and CDR2 is SVGIG (reference sequence). Between the trimmed V and J ends, which lost 1 base and 3 bases, there was a span of 7 bases.

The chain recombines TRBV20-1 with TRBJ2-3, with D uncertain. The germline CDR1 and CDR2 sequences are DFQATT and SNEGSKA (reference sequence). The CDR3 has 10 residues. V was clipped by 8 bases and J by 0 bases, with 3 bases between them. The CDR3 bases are TGCAGTCTGAGCACAGATACGCAGTATTTT. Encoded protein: CSLSTDTQYF.

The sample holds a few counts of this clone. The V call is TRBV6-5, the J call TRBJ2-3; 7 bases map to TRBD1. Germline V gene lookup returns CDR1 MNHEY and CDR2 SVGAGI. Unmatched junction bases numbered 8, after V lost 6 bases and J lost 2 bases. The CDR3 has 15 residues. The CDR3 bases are TGTGCCAGCAGCCGCGGACAGGTCCTCACAGATACGCAGTATTTT. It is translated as CASSRGQVLTDTQYF.

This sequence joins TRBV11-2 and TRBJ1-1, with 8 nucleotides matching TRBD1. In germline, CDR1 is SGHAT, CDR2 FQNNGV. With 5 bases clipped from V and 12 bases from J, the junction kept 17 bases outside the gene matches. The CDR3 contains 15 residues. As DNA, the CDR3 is TGTGCCAGCAGCCCGGGACAGGTAGGGCACGGAAAGACTTTCTTT. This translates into CASSPGQVGHGKTFF. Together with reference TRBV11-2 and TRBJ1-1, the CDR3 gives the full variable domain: EAGVAQSPRYKIIEKRQSVAFWCNPISGHATLYWYQQILGQGPKLLIQFQNNGVVDDSQLPKDRFSAERLKGVDSTLKIQPAKLEDSAVYLCASSPGQVGHGKTFFGQGTRLTVV.

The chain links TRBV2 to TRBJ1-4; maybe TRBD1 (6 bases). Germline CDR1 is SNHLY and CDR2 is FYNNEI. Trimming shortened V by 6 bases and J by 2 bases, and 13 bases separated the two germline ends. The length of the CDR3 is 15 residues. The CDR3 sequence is CASRRTASTNEKLFF. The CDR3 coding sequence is TGTGCCAGCAGGAGGACAGCCTCTACTAATGAAAAACTGTTTTTT.

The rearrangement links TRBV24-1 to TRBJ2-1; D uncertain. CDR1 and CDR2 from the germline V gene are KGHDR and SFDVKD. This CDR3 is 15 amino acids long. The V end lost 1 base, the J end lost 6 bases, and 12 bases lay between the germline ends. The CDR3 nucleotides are TGTGCCACCAGTGATTTAGGAACCGGCGGCAATGAGCAGTTCTTC. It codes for CATSDLGTGGNEQFF.

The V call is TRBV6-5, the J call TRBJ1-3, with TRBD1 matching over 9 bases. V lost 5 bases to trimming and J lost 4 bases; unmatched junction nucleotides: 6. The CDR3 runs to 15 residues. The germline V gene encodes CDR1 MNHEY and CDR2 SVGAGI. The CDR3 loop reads CASSTGTGQGNTIYF. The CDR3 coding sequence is TGTGCCAGCAGTACAGGGACAGGGCAAGGAAACACCATATATTTT.

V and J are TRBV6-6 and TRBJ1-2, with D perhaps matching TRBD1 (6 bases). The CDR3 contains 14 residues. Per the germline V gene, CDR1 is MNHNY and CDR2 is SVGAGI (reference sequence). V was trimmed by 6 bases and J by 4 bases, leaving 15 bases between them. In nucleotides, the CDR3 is TGTGCCAGCAGCCCTGGGACATTGGGCTATGGCTACACCTTC. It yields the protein CASSPGTLGYGYTF.

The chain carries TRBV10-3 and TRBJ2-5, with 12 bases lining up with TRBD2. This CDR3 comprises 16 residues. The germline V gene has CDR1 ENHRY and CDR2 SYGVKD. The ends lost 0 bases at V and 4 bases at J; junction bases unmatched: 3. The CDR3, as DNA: TGTGCCATCAGTGAGTCGTCTAGCGGGGGGGCAGAGACCCAGTACTTC. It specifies CAISESSSGGAETQYF.

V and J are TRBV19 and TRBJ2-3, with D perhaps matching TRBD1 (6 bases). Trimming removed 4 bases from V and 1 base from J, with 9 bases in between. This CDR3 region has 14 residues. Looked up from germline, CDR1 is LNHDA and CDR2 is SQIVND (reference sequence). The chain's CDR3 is CASSRGRGTDTQYF. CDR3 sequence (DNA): TGTGCCAGTAGTAGGGGGCGAGGCACAGATACGCAGTATTTT.

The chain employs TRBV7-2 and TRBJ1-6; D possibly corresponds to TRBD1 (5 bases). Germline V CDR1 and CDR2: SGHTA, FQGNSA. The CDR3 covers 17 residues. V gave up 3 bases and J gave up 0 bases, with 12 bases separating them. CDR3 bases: TGTGCCAGCAGCTTGACAGCCCCGAGCTCCTATAATTCACCCCTCCACTTT. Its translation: CASSLTAPSSYNSPLHF.

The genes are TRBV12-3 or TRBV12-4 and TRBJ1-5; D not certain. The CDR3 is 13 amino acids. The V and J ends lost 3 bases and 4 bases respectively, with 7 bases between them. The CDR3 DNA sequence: TGTGCCAGCAGTTTCGGCGGTAATCAGCCCCAGCATTTT. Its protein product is CASSFGGNQPQHF.

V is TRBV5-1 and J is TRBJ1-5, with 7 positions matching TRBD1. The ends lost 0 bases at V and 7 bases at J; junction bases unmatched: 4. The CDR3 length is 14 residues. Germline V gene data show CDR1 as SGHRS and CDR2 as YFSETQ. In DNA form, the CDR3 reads TGCGCCAGCAGCTTGGAGGGGGCGGGCCAGCCCCAGCATTTT. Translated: CASSLEGAGQPQHF.

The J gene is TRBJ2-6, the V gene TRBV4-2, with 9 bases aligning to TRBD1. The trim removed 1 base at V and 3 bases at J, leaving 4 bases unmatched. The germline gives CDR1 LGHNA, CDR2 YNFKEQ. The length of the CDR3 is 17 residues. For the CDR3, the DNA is TGTGCCAGCAGCCAAGCACAGGGGGCGGGTGGGGCCAACGTCCTGACTTTC. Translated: CASSQAQGAGGANVLTF.

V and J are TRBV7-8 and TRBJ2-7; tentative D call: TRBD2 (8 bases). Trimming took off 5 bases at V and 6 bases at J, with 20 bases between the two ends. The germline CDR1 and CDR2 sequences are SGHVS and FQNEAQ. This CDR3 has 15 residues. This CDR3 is CASSPRGGQGGEQYF. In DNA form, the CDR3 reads TGTGCCAGCAGCCCCCGGGGGGGGCAGGGGGGCGAGCAGTACTTC.

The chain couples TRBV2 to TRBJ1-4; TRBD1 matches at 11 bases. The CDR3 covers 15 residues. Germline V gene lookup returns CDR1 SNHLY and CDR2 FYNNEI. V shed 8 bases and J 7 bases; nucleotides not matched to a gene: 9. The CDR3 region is CASYGGGQGGEKLFF. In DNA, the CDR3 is TGTGCCAGCTACGGCGGGGGACAGGGGGGTGAAAAACTGTTTTTT.

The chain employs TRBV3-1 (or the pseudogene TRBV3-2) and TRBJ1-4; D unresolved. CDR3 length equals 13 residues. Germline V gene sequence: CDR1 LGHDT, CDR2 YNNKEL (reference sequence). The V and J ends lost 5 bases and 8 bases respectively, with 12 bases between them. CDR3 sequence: CASSVGGKEKLFF. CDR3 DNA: TGTGCCAGCAGCGTGGGCGGGAAGGAAAAACTGTTTTTT.

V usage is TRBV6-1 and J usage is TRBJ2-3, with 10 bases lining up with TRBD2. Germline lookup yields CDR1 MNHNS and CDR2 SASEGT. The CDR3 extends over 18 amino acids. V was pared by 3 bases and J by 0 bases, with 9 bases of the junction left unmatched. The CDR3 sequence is CASSDQLAGGASTDTQYF. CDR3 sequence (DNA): TGTGCCAGCAGTGACCAGTTAGCGGGGGGAGCTAGCACAGATACGCAGTATTTT.

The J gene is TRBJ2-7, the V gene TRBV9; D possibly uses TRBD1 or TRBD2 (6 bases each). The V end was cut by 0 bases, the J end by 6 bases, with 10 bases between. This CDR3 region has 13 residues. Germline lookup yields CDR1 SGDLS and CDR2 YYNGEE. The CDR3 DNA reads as TGTGCCAGCAGCGTAGAGGGGGGCGCCGAGCAGTACTTC. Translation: CASSVEGGAEQYF.